These 32 T cell receptor beta chains were sequenced from one sample in a study of T cell changes during pregnancy in multiple sclerosis. Sequencing used immunoSEQ multiplex PCR; TCRdb keeps in-frame clones, though not all of them. The sample has around 62,000 clones; less than 95% are singletons. This specimen consisted of peripheral blood, obtained in the third trimester of pregnancy. The receptors stem from a female donor with multiple sclerosis, enrolled in a pregnancy study.

The J gene is TRBJ2-1, the V gene TRBV9; no clear D. This CDR3 comprises 13 residues. Germline V gene lookup returns CDR1 SGDLS and CDR2 YYNGEE. V was pared by 0 bases and J by 10 bases, with 11 bases between. The CDR3 here is CASSVGLLREQFF. DNA for the CDR3: TGTGCCAGCAGCGTAGGACTCCTGCGGGAGCAGTTCTTC.

The chain joins TRBV7-7 to TRBJ1-1; D call uncertain. CDR3 length equals 12 residues. V lost 2 bases, J lost 9 bases, and 10 bases lay in between. Germline V gives CDR1 SSHAT, CDR2 FNYEAQ (reference sequence). CDR3 DNA: TGTGCCAGCAGCTTAAACCGGGTGAAAGCTTTCTTT. Its translation: CASSLNRVKAFF. The full variable domain, in which reference TRBV7-7 and TRBJ1-1 provide the parts outside the CDR3, is GAGVSQSPRYKVTKRGQDVTLRCDPISSHATLYWYQQALGQGPEFLTYFNYEAQPDKSGLPSDRFSAERPEGSISTLTIQRTEQRDSAMYRCASSLNRVKAFFGQGTRLTVV.

CDR3 nucleotides: TGTGCCAGCAGTGGGACAGCCAACACCGGGGAGCTGTTTTTT. This translates into CASSGTANTGELFF. The rearrangement joins TRBV25-1 to TRBJ2-2, with D possibly being TRBD1 (6 bases). The CDR3 has 14 amino acids. Trimming pared 4 bases from V and 2 bases from J, leaving 8 bases between. The germline gives CDR1 MGHDK, CDR2 SYGVNS.

CDR3 coding DNA: TGTGCCAGCAGTTCCCTCTCGACAGGATCTCGGAATGAGCAGTTCTTC. Encoded protein: CASSSLSTGSRNEQFF. J is TRBJ2-1 and V is TRBV6-5; perhaps TRBD1 as D (6 bases). This CDR3 contains 16 residues. The germline gives CDR1 MNHEY, CDR2 SVGAGI. V lost 4 bases to trimming and J lost 7 bases, with 20 bases between them.

The gene calls are TRBV27 and TRBJ2-7, with 7 bases identical to TRBD1. This CDR3 is built from 13 residues. Germline trimming cut 7 bases from V and 4 bases from J; bases unmatched to any gene: 7. The V gene's germline CDR1 is MNHEY and CDR2 SMNVEV (reference sequence). In DNA, the CDR3 is TGTGCCAGCACCGGACAGGACCCTTACGAGCAGTACTTC. Translating gives CASTGQDPYEQYF.

This chain uses TRBV29-1 with TRBJ1-1, with D possibly being TRBD1 (5 bases). From germline, CDR1 is SQVTM and CDR2 ANQGSEA. V was cut by 4 bases and J by 1 base, with 16 bases left in between. CDR3 length equals 15 residues. As DNA, the CDR3 is TGCAGCGTTGGCCCACCCCTCGGACAGAACACTGAAGCTTTCTTT. It encodes CSVGPPLGQNTEAFF.

V gene TRBV6-1 combines with J gene TRBJ1-3, with a possible D match to TRBD1 (6 bases). Germline V gives CDR1 MNHNS, CDR2 SASEGT. The CDR3 has 16 amino acids. V lost 3 bases and J lost 2, with 14 bases in between. Written as DNA, the CDR3 is TGTGCCAGCAGTGACCAACAGGGATCGGCTGGAAACACCATATATTTT. The encoded protein is CASSDQQGSAGNTIYF.

The V gene is TRBV30, the J gene TRBJ2-1, with no clear D. V lost 1 base and J 6 bases, leaving 7 bases between the germline ends. The CDR3 spans 12 residues. CDR1 is GTSNPN and CDR2 is SVGIG in the germline V gene (reference sequence). CDR3 loop: CAWSGTSNEQFF. The CDR3 bases are TGTGCCTGGAGTGGAACAAGCAATGAGCAGTTCTTC.

The chain combines TRBV10-1 with TRBJ2-7, with D possibly TRBD2 on 5 matching bases. Germline V lookup: CDR1 WNHNN, CDR2 SYGVQD (reference sequence). This CDR3 has 13 residues. V was cut by 3 bases and J by 4 bases, with 10 bases left in between. The CDR3 bases are TGCGCCAGCAGTGACGAGGGTCGGTACGAGCAGTACTTC. Its translation is CASSDEGRYEQYF.

The chain employs TRBV30 and TRBJ1-5; 7 nucleotides align to TRBD1. The CDR3 covers 14 residues. CDR1 and CDR2 from the germline V gene are GTSNPN and SVGIG (reference sequence). V shed 1 base and J 3 bases; nucleotides not matched to a gene: 3. The CDR3 is CAWSGGTANQPQHF. The CDR3 nucleotides are TGTGCCTGGAGTGGGGGGACAGCCAATCAGCCCCAGCATTTT.

The chain couples TRBV21-1 to TRBJ2-7; TRBD2, the D gene given by the table, was not confirmed from the DNA. TRBV21-1 is given as a pseudogene. The CDR3 spans 15 residues. The CDR3 reads CASSKSSGRAIEQYF. The CDR3 DNA reads as TGTGCCAGCAGCAAATCGAGCGGGAGGGCGATCGAGCAGTACTTC.

The chain has TRBV29-1 and TRBJ2-3; 9 nucleotides line up with TRBD1. This CDR3 is 16 amino acids long. V dropped 3 bases and J dropped 4; count of bases not matched to a gene: 11. In germline, CDR1 is SQVTM, CDR2 ANQGSEA. The CDR3 DNA sequence: TGCAGCGTTGAGGGGGACAGGGCTATAATTGCAGATACGCAGTATTTT. Its protein product is CSVEGDRAIIADTQYF.

The chain joins TRBV6-5 to TRBJ1-2, with 7 nucleotides matching TRBD1. The germline V gene encodes CDR1 MNHEY and CDR2 SVGAGI. The CDR3 extends over 13 amino acids. The ends lost 6 bases at V and 4 bases at J; junction bases unmatched: 5. The CDR3 nucleotides read TGTGCCAGCAGGCTTTCAGGGGGCTATGGCTACACCTTC. This sequence encodes CASRLSGGYGYTF.

This rearrangement joins TRBV29-1 to TRBJ2-2, with 15 bases identical to TRBD2. V lost 8 bases, J lost 8 bases, and 9 bases stayed unmatched. Germline CDR1 and CDR2: SQVTM and ANQGSEA. This CDR3 contains 15 residues. Here the CDR3 reads CSTWTSGGAPGELFF. The CDR3 DNA reads as TGCAGCACTTGGACTAGCGGGGGGGCCCCGGGGGAGCTGTTTTTT.

This sequence joins TRBV5-6 and TRBJ2-2; TRBD2 aligns across 11 bases. Unmatched junction bases numbered 2, after V lost 0 bases and J lost 1 base. In germline, CDR1 is SGHDT, CDR2 YYEEEE. This CDR3 has 17 residues. The CDR3 DNA reads as TGTGCCAGCAGCTTGGCAACTAGCGGGGGGAACACCGGGGAGCTGTTTTTT. Residues: CASSLATSGGNTGELFF.

The V and J genes are TRBV30 and TRBJ1-5; 7 bases match TRBD1. CDR1 is GTSNPN, CDR2 SVGIG, per germline (reference sequence). Unmatched junction bases numbered 9, after V lost 4 bases and J lost 6 bases. This CDR3 is built from 14 residues. The DNA for the CDR3 is TGTGCCTGGAATCAGGGGGGCGAGGGTCAGCCCCAGCATTTT. It encodes CAWNQGGEGQPQHF.

V usage is TRBV9 and J usage is TRBJ2-5; no definite D call. The CDR3 runs to 13 residues. V lost 2 bases and J lost 5, with 10 bases in between. Germline V gene lookup returns CDR1 SGDLS and CDR2 YYNGEE. The CDR3 DNA reads TGTGCCAGCAGCGTTGAGGATCAGGAGACCCAGTACTTC. Translation gives CASSVEDQETQYF.

The DNA for the CDR3 is TGCAGCGTTGAAGCTGTGGCGGGGCAGGCCTCTGGGGCCAACGTCCTGACTTTC. Amino acid sequence: CSVEAVAGQASGANVLTF. This chain uses TRBV29-1 with TRBJ2-6; a possible D gene is TRBD2 (6 bases). Trimming took 1 base from V and 0 from J, leaving 16 bases between them. There are 18 residues in the CDR3. Germline CDR1 and CDR2: SQVTM and ANQGSEA.

V gene TRBV18 combines with J gene TRBJ2-7; no firm D call. The CDR3 contains 14 residues. Trimming took off 0 bases at V and 2 bases at J, with 8 bases between the two ends. The germline V gene encodes CDR1 KGHSH and CDR2 LQKENI. CDR3 DNA: TGTGCCAGCTCACCACCGGGCAGGACCTACGAGCAGTACTTC. Encoded protein: CASSPPGRTYEQYF.

The chain couples TRBV9 to TRBJ2-7; 9 bases align to TRBD1. CDR3 length equals 14 residues. Unmatched junction bases numbered 7, after V lost 0 bases and J lost 9 bases. CDR1 and CDR2 (germline): SGDLS, YYNGEE. The CDR3 nucleotides are TGTGCCAGCAGCGTAGCTGCGGACAGGGGTGGGCAGTACTTC. This translates into CASSVAADRGGQYF.

The chain links TRBV7-9 to TRBJ1-4; 7 bases are a match to TRBD1. Germline V gene lookup returns CDR1 SEHNR and CDR2 FQNEAQ (reference sequence). V dropped 0 bases and J dropped 1; count of bases not matched to a gene: 2. CDR3 length: 16 residues. The CDR3 nucleotides are TGTGCCAGCAGCTTAGCTACAGGGGAAACTAATGAAAAACTGTTTTTT. It yields the protein CASSLATGETNEKLFF.

In its sample, this clone was seen once. The CDR3 sequence is CASSFGRDRVYNEQFF. The DNA for the CDR3 is TGTGCCAGCAGTTTCGGTCGGGACAGGGTCTACAATGAGCAGTTCTTC. V gene TRBV27 combines with J gene TRBJ2-1, with 9 bases matching TRBD1. This CDR3 region has 16 residues. Unmatched junction bases numbered 6, after V lost 3 bases and J lost 3 bases. The germline V gene has CDR1 MNHEY and CDR2 SMNVEV (reference sequence).

The chain combines TRBV6-6 with TRBJ1-5; 12 bases fit TRBD1. Trimming took 6 bases from V and 6 from J; bases not matched to a gene: 9. CDR1 is MNHNY, CDR2 SVGAGI, per germline (reference sequence). This CDR3 is 16 amino acids long. The CDR3 DNA follows: TGTGCCAGCAGCCCCGGGACAGGGGGCAAGGGTCAGCCCCAGCATTTT. This gives the protein CASSPGTGGKGQPQHF.

The rearrangement uses TRBV10-3 and TRBJ1-1; TRBD1 matches 7 bases. Germline V CDR1 and CDR2: ENHRY, SYGVKD. Germline trimming cut 0 bases from V and 7 bases from J; bases unmatched to any gene: 5. The CDR3 covers 14 residues. The CDR3 sequence is CAISESGQQSEAFF. DNA for the CDR3: TGTGCCATCAGTGAGTCGGGACAGCAGAGTGAAGCTTTCTTT.

This chain links TRBV18 with TRBJ1-4; TRBD1 is a possible D gene (6 bases). Trimming pared 2 bases from V and 7 bases from J, leaving 20 bases between. Germline loops: CDR1 KGHSH, CDR2 LQKENI. The CDR3 loop spans 17 amino acids. CDR3 in DNA: TGTGCCAGCTCACCATTCCCCTGGGACATCGCGGGTGAAAAACTGTTTTTT. It is translated as CASSPFPWDIAGEKLFF.

V usage is TRBV28 and J usage is TRBJ1-1, with D perhaps matching TRBD1 (6 bases). CDR3 length: 13 amino acids. V lost 8 bases, J lost 2 bases, and 12 bases lay in between. Germline CDR1 reads MDHEN; CDR2 reads SYDVKM. CDR3 region: CASRQVPNTEAFF. The DNA for the CDR3 is TGTGCCAGCCGACAGGTTCCTAACACTGAAGCTTTCTTT.

The rearrangement joins TRBV18 to TRBJ2-2; 9 bases are shared with TRBD1. Germline lookup yields CDR1 KGHSH and CDR2 LQKENI. This CDR3 comprises 16 residues. Germline trimming cut 6 bases from V and 2 bases from J; bases unmatched to any gene: 7. CDR3 residues: CASSRGTGPNTGELFF. The CDR3 coding sequence is TGTGCCAGCTCTCGCGGGACAGGGCCAAACACCGGGGAGCTGTTTTTT.

This clone has a single count. The chain is built from TRBV7-3 and TRBJ2-7; tentatively, D is TRBD2 (5 bases). Germline-derived CDR1 and CDR2 are SGHTA and FQGTGA. The V end lost 2 bases, the J end lost 0 bases, and 11 bases lay between the germline ends. The CDR3 has 15 amino acids. The CDR3 DNA reads as TGTGCCAGCAGCTTAGGAGGCACTGGCTCCTACGAGCAGTACTTC. Protein product: CASSLGGTGSYEQYF.

This chain uses TRBV14 with TRBJ2-1, with D maybe TRBD2 (6 bases). Per germline, CDR1 SGHDN and CDR2 FVKESK. Trimming removed 5 bases at V and 7 bases at J, with 12 bases between. CDR3 length: 13 residues. CDR3 sequence (DNA): TGTGCCAGCAGCGCAGGTCGGGGGAATGAGCAGTTCTTC. Protein: CASSAGRGNEQFF.

This rearrangement joins TRBV19 to TRBJ1-1; D gene uncertain. The V end was cut by 7 bases, the J end by 1 base, with 10 bases between. CDR3 length: 13 amino acids. CDR1 is LNHDA, CDR2 SQIVND, per germline (reference sequence). CDR3 sequence (DNA): TGTGCCAGTACCCCCAACAGGAACACTGAAGCTTTCTTT. Amino acids: CASTPNRNTEAFF.

The V gene is TRBV9, the J gene TRBJ2-1; 8 bases agree with TRBD1. The CDR3 loop spans 15 amino acids. Germline CDR1 is SGDLS and CDR2 is YYNGEE. V lost 0 bases and J lost 7; bases outside the gene matches: 6. DNA for the CDR3: TGTGCCAGCAGCGTAGCGACAGGGGTATGGAATGAGCAGTTCTTC. It encodes CASSVATGVWNEQFF. Supplemented by reference TRBV9 and TRBJ2-1, the full variable domain reads DSGVTQTPKHLITATGQRVTLRCSPRSGDLSVYWYQQSLDQGLQFLIQYYNGEERAKGNILERFSAQQFPDLHSELNLSSLELGDSALYFCASSVATGVWNEQFFGPGTRLTVL.

This clone has only a few counts. The J gene is TRBJ1-1, the V gene TRBV6-1; D gene ambiguous. CDR3 length: 12 residues. Germline CDR1 MNHNS, CDR2 SASEGT. V was cut by 5 bases and J by 1 base, with 5 bases left in between. DNA of the CDR3: TGTGCCAGCAGTCGGAGGAACACTGAAGCTTTCTTT. Translation gives CASSRRNTEAFF.